This T cell receptor beta chain was recovered during a study of beta chain features in type 1 diabetes. General study results and limits: Fewer junction insertions and more nucleotide deletions appeared in type 1 diabetes patients. There was a moderate but significant shortening of TCRB CDR3s in all four CD4+ subsets of Type 1 diabetes patients.

Purity of each sorted population was above 95%. A note on this clone: What it binds is unknown.

Germline trimming cut 5 bases from V and 2 bases from J; bases unmatched to any gene: 10. This CDR3 has 15 amino acids. Germline loops: CDR1 SQVTM, CDR2 ANQGSEA. As every portion of the isolated RNA was reverse transcribed, the sequencing read expressed TCRB transcripts. About 3.57 million reads, on average, came from each naive, central memory and regulatory T cell sample. The protocol was immunoSEQ multiplex PCR, while the TCRdb copy is restricted to in-frame clones and leaves out a portion. The sample yields about 650,000 clones, 9.5% to 15% seen once. V is TRBV29-1 and J is TRBJ2-5, with 8 bases that match TRBD1. The sample consisted of naive CD4+ T cells from blood. The origin of this receptor is a man aged 25 to 45 with type 1 diabetes. The CDR3 DNA is TGCAGCGTTCAGGGGGCGCGCAGGGCACAAGAGACCCAGTACTTC. Translating it yields CSVQGARRAQETQYF.